What follows are 28 T cell receptor beta chains derived from one specimen sequenced in a study of blood T cell repertoires in COVID-19. The table came from immunoSEQ multiplex PCR; TCRdb's copy has only in-frame clones and leaves some out. The sample contains about 120,000 clones, 85% to 90% of which appear only once. The sample taken for sequencing was peripheral blood. These TCRs come from a woman in her 70s with acute or convalescent COVID-19.

This chain joins TRBV5-4 and TRBJ2-6, with TRBD1 matching over 7 bases. Losses at the gene ends were 4 bases for V and 2 bases for J; bases not matched to a gene: 9. The CDR3 has 17 amino acids. The germline CDR1 and CDR2 sequences are SGHNT and YYREEE (reference sequence). The CDR3 protein is CASSRDSGPPGANVLTF. The CDR3 DNA follows: TGTGCCAGCAGCAGGGACAGCGGTCCCCCTGGGGCCAACGTCCTGACTTTC.

This clone was seen a handful of times. The genes are TRBV6-6 and TRBJ1-2, with 8 nucleotides matching TRBD1. CDR1 and CDR2 (germline): MNHNY, SVGAGI (reference sequence). V dropped 2 bases and J dropped 2; count of bases not matched to a gene: 4. The CDR3 runs 15 residues. The CDR3 sequence: CASSYGTGSNYGYTF. Here the CDR3 DNA reads TGTGCCAGCAGTTACGGGACAGGTTCGAACTATGGCTACACCTTC.

The gene calls are TRBV11-2 and TRBJ1-2; D gene uncertain. The CDR3 sequence is 15 residues long. The germline gives CDR1 SGHAT, CDR2 FQNNGV. V lost 1 base to trimming and J lost 6 bases, with 15 bases between them. The CDR3 sequence is CASSLGLSTRDGYTF. The CDR3 DNA follows: TGTGCCAGCAGCTTAGGTTTGAGTACGAGGGATGGCTACACCTTC.

The chain is built from TRBV6-6 and TRBJ1-2; D is possibly TRBD1 (5 bases). In germline, CDR1 is MNHNY, CDR2 SVGAGI (reference sequence). The CDR3 is 11 amino acids. V was shortened by 5 bases and J by 8 bases, with 9 bases between the two germline ends. CDR3 nucleotide sequence: TGTGCCAGCAGTCTTCGGGGGGGCTACACCTTC. Encoded protein: CASSLRGGYTF.

This clone was counted a single time. The chain combines TRBV19 with TRBJ1-6; D remains ambiguous. Trimming shortened V by 7 bases and J by 7 bases, and 11 bases separated the two germline ends. The CDR3 consists of 13 residues. Germline V gives CDR1 LNHDA, CDR2 SQIVND (reference sequence). DNA of the CDR3: TGTGCCAGTACCCCTGGCAGGAATTCACCCCTCCACTTT. It is translated as CASTPGRNSPLHF.

The V call is TRBV2, the J call TRBJ1-5; the D gene is possibly TRBD1 (5 bases). Trimming took 7 bases from V and 5 from J, leaving 12 bases between them. CDR3 length: 13 amino acids. Germline V gives CDR1 SNHLY, CDR2 FYNNEI. The CDR3 DNA follows: TGTGCCAGCACTAGGGGAGGGCATCAGCCCCAGCATTTT. This encodes CASTRGGHQPQHF.

This rearrangement joins TRBV24-1 to TRBJ2-3; 13 nucleotides line up with TRBD2. The CDR3 loop spans 16 amino acids. Germline V gives CDR1 KGHDR, CDR2 SFDVKD. J was trimmed by 6 bases and V by 3 bases; bases with no gene match: 5. In DNA, the CDR3 is TGTGCCACCAGTGATGGGGTGACTAGCGGGGGGGATACGCAGTATTTT. This codes for CATSDGVTSGGDTQYF.

Only one count was recorded for this clone. The chain joins TRBV6-5 to TRBJ1-4; D remains ambiguous. The V gene lost 8 bases and the J gene lost 7 bases, with 8 bases spanning the gap. Germline V gene data show CDR1 as MNHEY and CDR2 as SVGAGI. CDR3 length equals 11 residues. The CDR3 nucleotides are TGTGCCAGCGTCAACGGTGAAAAACTGTTTTTT. Its protein is CASVNGEKLFF.

The chain uses TRBV2 and TRBJ2-1, with D possibly TRBD1 on 5 matching bases. Trimming took off 2 bases at V and 14 bases at J, with 13 bases between the two ends. This CDR3 comprises 12 residues. From germline, CDR1 is SNHLY and CDR2 FYNNEI. CDR3 loop: CASSESTVRKFF. CDR3 nucleotides: TGTGCCAGCAGTGAATCGACAGTAAGAAAGTTCTTC. The whole variable domain, filled in from reference TRBV2 and TRBJ2-1, reads EPEVTQTPSHQVTQMGQEVILRCVPISNHLYFYWYRQILGQKVEFLVSFYNNEISEKSEIFDDQFSVERPDGSNFTLKIRSTKLEDSAMYFCASSESTVRKFFGPGTRLTVL.

The chain joins TRBV15 to TRBJ1-3; 8 bases are shared with TRBD1. Germline values: CDR1 LNHNV, CDR2 YYDKDF (reference sequence). CDR3 length: 16 residues. V trimming: 0 bases; J trimming: 2 bases; junction bases outside the gene matches: 3. CDR3 in DNA: TGTGCCACCAGCAGAGATCAGGGGGCACCTGGAAACACCATATATTTT. Its protein product is CATSRDQGAPGNTIYF. Full variable domain (missing parts from reference TRBV15 and TRBJ1-3): DAMVIQNPRYQVTQFGKPVTLSCSQTLNHNVMYWYQQKSSQAPKLLFHYYDKDFNNEADTPDNFQSRRPNTSFCFLDIRSPGLGDTAMYLCATSRDQGAPGNTIYFGEGSWLTVV.

The V and J genes are TRBV10-3 and TRBJ2-7, with D tentatively TRBD2 (7 bases). The CDR3 extends over 13 amino acids. Germline V gene lookup returns CDR1 ENHRY and CDR2 SYGVKD. The V end was cut by 6 bases, the J end by 7 bases, with 16 bases between. Here the CDR3 reads CAIRIGGAPEQYF. DNA for the CDR3: TGTGCCATCAGGATAGGGGGGGCCCCAGAGCAGTACTTC.

CDR3 sequence: CASSVSGTGNQPQHF. In DNA, the CDR3 is TGTGCCAGCAGCGTATCCGGGACAGGGAACCAGCCCCAGCATTTT. The gene calls are TRBV9 and TRBJ1-5; TRBD1 agrees at 9 bases. The ends lost 1 base at V and 7 bases at J; junction bases unmatched: 6. The V gene's germline CDR1 is SGDLS and CDR2 YYNGEE. This CDR3 has 15 amino acids.

This clone was seen a single time. The chain links TRBV10-2 to TRBJ1-5; possible D gene TRBD1, 6 bases. Germline V gives CDR1 WSHSY, CDR2 SAAADI. The V end was cut by 4 bases, the J end by 5 bases, with 15 bases between. The CDR3 is 15 amino acids. As DNA, the CDR3 is TGCGCCAGCAGTGTAGGGCAGGGGTATCATCAGCCCCAGCATTTT. This gives the protein CASSVGQGYHQPQHF.

This clone showed up just a few times. The rearrangement links TRBV10-1 to TRBJ1-2; a possible D gene is TRBD1 (6 bases). V lost 5 bases and J lost 3, with 10 bases in between. The germline V gene has CDR1 WNHNN and CDR2 SYGVQD (reference sequence). This CDR3 has 13 amino acids. In DNA form, the CDR3 reads TGCGCCAGCAGTCAGGGGTTGGACTATGGCTACACCTTC. It is translated as CASSQGLDYGYTF.

The chain uses TRBV29-1 and TRBJ2-7; a possible D gene is TRBD2 (5 bases). Germline CDR1 reads SQVTM; CDR2 reads ANQGSEA. The CDR3 totals 11 residues. Trimming removed 7 bases from V and 4 bases from J, with 11 bases in between. The CDR3, as DNA: TGCAGCGCTCGAGGGTCGTACGAGCAGTACTTC. Translated: CSARGSYEQYF.

The rearrangement uses TRBV4-1 and TRBJ2-1; D is ambiguous. V dropped 8 bases and J dropped 0 bases, with 8 bases sitting between them. CDR3 size: 13 residues. In germline, CDR1 is MGHRA, CDR2 YSYEKL. The CDR3 region is CASGPNSYNEQFF. In nucleotides, the CDR3 is TGCGCCAGCGGCCCTAACTCCTACAATGAGCAGTTCTTC.

This clone was observed a single time. V gene TRBV28 combines with J gene TRBJ1-1; tentatively, D is TRBD1 (5 bases). The CDR3 is 15 residues long. Trimming removed 6 bases at V and 0 bases at J, with 14 bases between. The germline V gene has CDR1 MDHEN and CDR2 SYDVKM. CDR3 region: CASRSAGLMNTEAFF. The CDR3 DNA sequence: TGTGCCAGCAGATCGGCGGGGCTGATGAACACTGAAGCTTTCTTT. Full variable domain (remainder filled in from reference TRBV28 and TRBJ1-1): DVKVTQSSRYLVKRTGEKVFLECVQDMDHENMFWYRQDPGLGLRLIYFSYDVKMKEKGDIPEGYSVSREKKERFSLILESASTNQTSMYLCASRSAGLMNTEAFFGQGTRLTVV.

The chain is built from TRBV5-1 and TRBJ1-1; 7 nucleotides match TRBD1. The CDR3 covers 13 residues. V trimming: 3 bases; J trimming: 6 bases; junction bases outside the gene matches: 5. CDR1 SGHRS and CDR2 YFSETQ come from the germline V gene. CDR3 sequence reads: CASSSTGVAEAFF. CDR3 bases: TGCGCCAGCAGCTCCACAGGGGTCGCTGAAGCTTTCTTT.

The count of this clone is one. CDR3 sequence reads: CASSQDGLAGGATDTQYF. CDR3 DNA: TGTGCCAGCAGCCAAGATGGACTAGCGGGGGGAGCCACAGATACGCAGTATTTT. The chain employs TRBV3-1 (or the pseudogene TRBV3-2) and TRBJ2-3; 14 bases match TRBD2. The germline V gene encodes CDR1 LGHDT and CDR2 YNNKEL (reference sequence). This CDR3 is 18 amino acids long. The V gene end was trimmed by 0 bases and the J gene end by 2 bases; junction bases not matched to a gene: 4.

The chain has TRBV6-5 and TRBJ2-2; no definite D call. This CDR3 region has 13 residues. In germline, CDR1 is MNHEY, CDR2 SVGAGI. V lost 6 bases and J 6 bases, leaving 11 bases between the germline ends. The CDR3 sequence: CASRPTVAGELFF. As DNA, the CDR3 is TGTGCCAGCAGGCCTACAGTGGCCGGGGAGCTGTTTTTT.

The chain couples TRBV5-5 to TRBJ2-5; 7 bases are shared with TRBD2. The trim removed 4 bases at V and 5 bases at J, leaving 8 bases unmatched. The CDR3 loop spans 14 amino acids. CDR1 and CDR2 (germline): SGHKS, YYEKEE (reference sequence). The CDR3 here is CASSPRLAGETQYF. CDR3 DNA sequence: TGTGCCAGCAGCCCCCGACTAGCCGGGGAGACCCAGTACTTC.

The chain is built from TRBV30 and TRBJ2-2; 8 positions match TRBD2. There are 15 residues in the CDR3. J gave up 6 bases and V 2 bases, and 8 bases lay outside the gene matches. CDR1 and CDR2 (germline): GTSNPN, SVGIG (reference sequence). The CDR3 DNA reads as TGTGCCTGGAGTACCCCCCCGGGAGGGGCCGGGGAGCTGTTTTTT. The encoded protein is CAWSTPPGGAGELFF.

The chain joins TRBV7-9 to TRBJ2-1; 12 bases align to TRBD1. There are 16 residues in the CDR3. V shed 2 bases, J shed 5 bases, and the junction held 4 bases outside the gene matches. In germline, CDR1 is SEHNR, CDR2 FQNEAQ (reference sequence). The CDR3 nucleotides are TGTGCCAGCAGCTTAAGGGGACAGGGGGCGCACAATGAGCAGTTCTTC. It is translated as CASSLRGQGAHNEQFF.

This chain links TRBV5-1 with TRBJ2-2; a possible D gene is TRBD1 (6 bases). V gave up 3 bases and J gave up 3 bases, with 9 bases separating them. Germline assignment: CDR1 SGHRS and CDR2 YFSETQ. This CDR3 has 14 residues. DNA for the CDR3: TGCGCCAGCAGCTCACAGGGTTACACCGGGGAGCTGTTTTTT. Translated, it gives CASSSQGYTGELFF. The variable domain in full, completed from reference TRBV5-1 and TRBJ2-2, reads KAGVTQTPRYLIKTRGQQVTLSCSPISGHRSVSWYQQTPGQGLQFLFEYFSETQRNKGNFPGRFSGRQFSNSRSEMNVSTLELGDSALYLCASSSQGYTGELFFGEGSRLTVL.

The chain uses TRBV5-1 and TRBJ1-5; no reliable D call. The CDR3 contains 15 residues. Germline V gene data show CDR1 as SGHRS and CDR2 as YFSETQ. Trimming removed 2 bases from V and 0 bases from J, with 9 bases in between. The CDR3 DNA reads TGCGCCAGCAGCTTATCCGGTGGTAGCAATCAGCCCCAGCATTTT. Amino acids: CASSLSGGSNQPQHF.

The J gene is TRBJ2-3, the V gene TRBV19; 7 nucleotides match TRBD2. This CDR3 has 14 residues. J lost 6 bases, V lost 10 bases, and 13 bases had no gene match. Germline V gene data show CDR1 as LNHDA and CDR2 as SQIVND (reference sequence). The CDR3 is CATRWGGNRDTQYF. CDR3 nucleotide sequence: TGTGCCACAAGGTGGGGGGGAAATCGCGATACGCAGTATTTT.

DNA of the CDR3: TGTGCCAGCAGCATCGACAGTCAAAGTGAAGCTTTCTTT. Its protein is CASSIDSQSEAFF. V is TRBV7-3 and J is TRBJ1-1; maybe TRBD1 (5 bases). Germline lookup yields CDR1 SGHTA and CDR2 FQGTGA. The V end lost 5 bases, the J end lost 7 bases, and 14 bases lay between the germline ends. This CDR3 contains 13 residues.

This rearrangement joins TRBV9 to TRBJ2-7, with 10 nucleotides matching TRBD1. Germline assignment: CDR1 SGDLS and CDR2 YYNGEE. V trimming: 4 bases; J trimming: 4 bases; junction bases outside the gene matches: 14. The CDR3 consists of 17 residues. For the CDR3, the DNA is TGTGCCAGCAGCCCAACTGCCCGGACAGGGGGTTTGTACGAGCAGTACTTC. This codes for CASSPTARTGGLYEQYF.